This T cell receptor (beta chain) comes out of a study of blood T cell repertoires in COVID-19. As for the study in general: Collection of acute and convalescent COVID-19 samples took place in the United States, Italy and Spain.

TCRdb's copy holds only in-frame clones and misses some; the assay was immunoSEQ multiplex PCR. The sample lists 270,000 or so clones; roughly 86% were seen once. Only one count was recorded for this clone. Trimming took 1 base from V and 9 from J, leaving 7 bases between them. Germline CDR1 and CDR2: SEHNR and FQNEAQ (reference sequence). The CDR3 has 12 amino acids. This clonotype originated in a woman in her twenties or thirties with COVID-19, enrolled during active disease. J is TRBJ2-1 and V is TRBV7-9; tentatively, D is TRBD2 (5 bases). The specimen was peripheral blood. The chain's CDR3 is CASSLGGFEQFF. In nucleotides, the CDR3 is TGTGCCAGCAGCTTAGGAGGGTTTGAGCAGTTCTTC.